Listed here are 29 T cell receptor beta chains from one sample, sequenced in a study of T cell responses to AZD1222 COVID-19 vaccine. Repertoires were generated with immunoSEQ multiplex PCR, while TCRdb's copy carries only in-frame clones and drops some. The sample records over 90,000 clones, about 92% being singletons. This specimen was peripheral blood, taken on day 0 of AZD1222 vaccination. The source is an adult in good health.

About this clone itself: This sample includes further DNA sequences coding for the same CDR3. This rearrangement joins TRBV3-1 (or the pseudogene TRBV3-2) to TRBJ1-1; possible D gene TRBD1, 6 bases. This CDR3 spans 13 amino acids. CDR1 and CDR2 from the germline V gene are LGHDT and YNNKEL (reference sequence). Trimming left V 3 bases short and J 3 bases short, with 8 bases between. CDR3 loop: CASSQRGDTEAFF. In nucleotides, the CDR3 is TGTGCCAGCAGCCAGAGGGGGGACACTGAAGCTTTCTTT.

The V call is TRBV10-2, the J call TRBJ1-2, with 9 bases aligning to TRBD1. Germline assignment: CDR1 WSHSY and CDR2 SAAADI. This CDR3 is 15 amino acids long. With 5 bases clipped from V and 4 bases from J, the junction kept 8 bases outside the gene matches. The CDR3 sequence is CASSPGQGTVYGYTF. CDR3 nucleotides: TGCGCCAGCAGTCCGGGACAGGGTACTGTCTATGGCTACACCTTC.

In DNA form, the CDR3 reads TGCAGCGTCTTAGGGGGGGGGCCCCCCACAGATACGCAGTATTTT. This gives the protein CSVLGGGPPTDTQYF. The gene calls are TRBV29-1 and TRBJ2-3; D is perhaps TRBD2 (7 bases). V was clipped by 6 bases and J by 2 bases, with 18 bases between them. Germline V CDR1 and CDR2: SQVTM, ANQGSEA. The CDR3 sequence is 15 residues long.

This chain connects TRBV12-5 to TRBJ2-5; 10 bases match TRBD2. The V segment lost 1 base and the J segment 2 bases; nucleotides outside the gene matches: 1. The CDR3 totals 15 residues. Germline V gene lookup returns CDR1 LGHNT and CDR2 FRNRAP. CDR3 in DNA: TGTGCTAGTGGTTTGGGGACTAGCGGACAAGAGACCCAGTACTTC. Residues: CASGLGTSGQETQYF.

The gene calls are TRBV5-1 and TRBJ2-7; tentatively, D is TRBD2 (6 bases). This CDR3 is built from 14 residues. The germline V and J ends were trimmed by 1 base and 3 bases, with 11 bases remaining between them. The germline V gene has CDR1 SGHRS and CDR2 YFSETQ. DNA of the CDR3: TGCGCCAGCAGCTTGTACTCGGACTACTACGAGCAGTACTTC. This gives the protein CASSLYSDYYEQYF.

The genes are TRBV6-1 and TRBJ2-7, with D uncertain. V was clipped by 2 bases and J by 0 bases, with 8 bases between them. This CDR3 is built from 14 residues. Germline-derived CDR1 and CDR2 are MNHNS and SASEGT. Written as DNA, the CDR3 is TGTGCCAGCAGTGAAAGGTTCAGCTCCTACGAGCAGTACTTC. It encodes CASSERFSSYEQYF.

This rearrangement joins TRBV7-2 to TRBJ2-3, with D hard to call. Germline lookup yields CDR1 SGHTA and CDR2 FQGNSA. Trimming stripped 5 bases from V and 2 bases from J, with 11 bases between. This CDR3 region has 14 residues. CDR3 region: CASSSLFNTDTQYF. CDR3 in DNA: TGTGCCAGCAGCAGCCTCTTCAACACAGATACGCAGTATTTT.

The chain is built from TRBV13 and TRBJ1-1, with D unclear. The CDR3 has 14 amino acids. CDR1 is PRHDT, CDR2 FYEKMQ, per germline (reference sequence). Deletions cut 1 base from V and 4 bases from J, with 10 bases between. The CDR3: CASSLESGGTEAFF. The CDR3 DNA reads TGTGCCAGCAGCTTAGAGTCGGGAGGCACTGAAGCTTTCTTT.

The chain uses TRBV29-1 and TRBJ1-1, with a possible D match to TRBD1 (6 bases). Trimming pared 4 bases from V and 2 bases from J, leaving 11 bases between. Germline V gene lookup returns CDR1 SQVTM and CDR2 ANQGSEA. This CDR3 has 13 residues. The CDR3 spells CSVVATGNTEAFF. The CDR3 nucleotides read TGCAGCGTTGTAGCGACAGGCAACACTGAAGCTTTCTTT.

CDR3 sequence reads: CASSFTGGYSNQPQHF. The CDR3 DNA reads TGTGCCAGCAGCTTTACAGGGGGGTATAGCAATCAGCCCCAGCATTTT. The J gene is TRBJ1-5, the V gene TRBV5-4; 8 bases agree with TRBD1. Germline CDR1 reads SGHNT; CDR2 reads YYREEE (reference sequence). J gave up 0 bases and V 2 bases, and 4 bases lay outside the gene matches. This CDR3 comprises 16 residues.

CDR3 DNA: TGTGCCAGCACCGGAAAACAGGTTCTTGGCTACACCTTC. This gives the protein CASTGKQVLGYTF. The chain uses TRBV28 and TRBJ1-2, with D maybe TRBD1 (5 bases). The V end lost 7 bases, the J end lost 7 bases, and 16 bases lay between the germline ends. The CDR3 covers 13 residues. From germline, CDR1 is MDHEN and CDR2 SYDVKM.

This clone counts as medium-sized. The V gene is TRBV28, the J gene TRBJ1-1; D is ambiguous. The germline gives CDR1 MDHEN, CDR2 SYDVKM. There are 14 residues in the CDR3. V lost 3 bases and J lost 1, with 9 bases in between. The CDR3 coding sequence is TGTGCCAGCAGTTTCGGGTGGGGGAACACTGAAGCTTTCTTT. Protein: CASSFGWGNTEAFF.

This sequence joins TRBV12-3 or TRBV12-4 and TRBJ1-1; TRBD1 is a possible D gene (6 bases). The CDR3 extends over 13 amino acids. V lost 3 bases to trimming and J lost 3 bases, with 8 bases between them. CDR3 loop: CASSFKGDTEAFF. CDR3 bases: TGTGCCAGCAGTTTCAAGGGGGACACTGAAGCTTTCTTT.

This clone has only a few counts. The V and J genes are TRBV18 and TRBJ2-5; D might be TRBD1 (5 bases). The CDR3 runs 14 residues. Trimming shortened V by 1 base and J by 1 base, and 7 bases separated the two germline ends. Per the germline V gene, CDR1 is KGHSH and CDR2 is LQKENI. The DNA of the CDR3 is TGTGCCAGCTCACCACTTGACAGCCAAGAGACCCAGTACTTC. Translating gives CASSPLDSQETQYF.

This clone was seen only once. The J gene is TRBJ2-7, the V gene TRBV20-1; D uncertain. Germline lookup yields CDR1 DFQATT and CDR2 SNEGSKA (reference sequence). This CDR3 region has 11 residues. Trimming pared 4 bases from V and 0 bases from J, leaving 4 bases between. The CDR3, as DNA: TGCAGTGCTATGAGCTCCTACGAGCAGTACTTC. Protein product: CSAMSSYEQYF.

The CDR3 sequence is CASGYREKLFF. The CDR3 bases are TGTGCCAGCGGATACAGGGAAAAACTGTTTTTT. The chain uses TRBV25-1 and TRBJ1-4, with D possibly matching TRBD1 (5 bases). The CDR3 extends over 11 amino acids. CDR1 MGHDK and CDR2 SYGVNS come from the germline V gene. The V and J ends lost 8 bases and 8 bases respectively, with 9 bases between them.

The V and J genes are TRBV5-6 and TRBJ2-2, with 7 bases identical to TRBD1. Germline assignment: CDR1 SGHDT and CDR2 YYEEEE. The CDR3 runs 16 residues. V was clipped by 2 bases and J by 0 bases; unmatched bases: 4. In nucleotides, the CDR3 is TGTGCCAGCAGCTTCCTGGGACAGTCGAACACCGGGGAGCTGTTTTTT. As protein: CASSFLGQSNTGELFF. The complete variable domain, with remaining parts taken from reference TRBV5-6 and TRBJ2-2, reads DAGVTQSPTHLIKTRGQQVTLRCSPKSGHDTVSWYQQALGQGPQFIFQYYEEEERQRGNFPDRFSGHQFPNYSSELNVNALLLGDSALYLCASSFLGQSNTGELFFGEGSRLTVL.

The chain employs TRBV25-1 and TRBJ1-2; D possibly corresponds to TRBD1 (6 bases). The CDR3 is 14 residues long. The germline gives CDR1 MGHDK, CDR2 SYGVNS. V gave up 1 base and J gave up 6 bases, with 12 bases separating them. In nucleotides, the CDR3 is TGTGCCAGCAGTGAATCGGGGGCCCTCCATGGCTACACCTTC. Its translation is CASSESGALHGYTF.

The rearrangement links TRBV9 to TRBJ1-1; D is perhaps TRBD1 (5 bases). This CDR3 is 13 amino acids long. V dropped 2 bases and J dropped 3 bases, with 8 bases sitting between them. CDR1 SGDLS and CDR2 YYNGEE come from the germline V gene. CDR3 amino acids: CASSVQGYTEAFF. Here the CDR3 DNA reads TGTGCCAGCAGCGTCCAGGGTTACACTGAAGCTTTCTTT.

This clone was detected a few times. Germline is not matched at one junction end, which may reflect a read error. V and J are TRBV4-3 and TRBJ2-1; 8 bases agree with TRBD2. The CDR3 totals 18 residues. Germline V CDR1 and CDR2: LGHNA, YSLEER. The CDR3 DNA sequence: TGCGCCAGCGGCCAGTGGAGCGGGGGCGCAAGCTCCTACAATGAGCAGTTCTTC. Its translation is CASGQWSGGASSYNEQFF.

This rearrangement joins TRBV28 to TRBJ1-2; 7 bases fit TRBD1. Germline V CDR1 and CDR2: MDHEN, SYDVKM. The CDR3 consists of 13 residues. V lost 8 bases and J lost 4; bases outside the gene matches: 7. The CDR3 protein is CASHRGRVYGYTF. In DNA form, the CDR3 reads TGTGCCAGCCACAGGGGACGGGTCTATGGCTACACCTTC.

The chain uses TRBV5-5 and TRBJ1-1, with D perhaps matching TRBD1 (6 bases). Trimming left V 0 bases short and J 1 base short, with 10 bases between. The germline CDR1 and CDR2 sequences are SGHKS and YYEKEE (reference sequence). The CDR3 sequence is 15 residues long. The CDR3 region has the DNA TGTGCCAGCAGCTTGGCCAGGGGACGGAACACTGAAGCTTTCTTT. Protein sequence: CASSLARGRNTEAFF. Combining the CDR3 with reference TRBV5-5 and TRBJ1-1 gives the whole variable domain DAGVTQSPTHLIKTRGQQVTLRCSPISGHKSVSWYQQVLGQGPQFIFQYYEKEERGRGNFPDRFSARQFPNYSSELNVNALLLGDSALYLCASSLARGRNTEAFFGQGTRLTVV.

V usage is TRBV7-8 and J usage is TRBJ1-2, with D hard to call. The CDR3 has 12 residues. In germline, CDR1 is SGHVS, CDR2 FQNEAQ. The germline V and J ends were trimmed by 5 bases and 14 bases, with 18 bases remaining between them. DNA for the CDR3: TGTGCCAGCAGCGCAGGCGGCAGGAGTACAACCTTC. Its protein is CASSAGGRSTTF.

CDR3 sequence: CASSQREGGNIQYF. The CDR3 DNA is TGTGCCAGCAGCCAACGGGAGGGTGGAAACATTCAGTACTTC. The chain carries TRBV3-1 (or the pseudogene TRBV3-2) and TRBJ2-4; 8 nucleotides agree with TRBD2. The CDR3 has 14 amino acids. V trimming: 2 bases; J trimming: 6 bases; junction bases outside the gene matches: 3. Looked up from germline, CDR1 is LGHDT and CDR2 is YNNKEL (reference sequence).

This clone was seen once. V gene TRBV2 combines with J gene TRBJ2-1, with D uncertain. The germline CDR1 and CDR2 sequences are SNHLY and FYNNEI. The CDR3 is made up of 13 amino acids. Trimming pared 7 bases from V and 2 bases from J, leaving 9 bases between. In DNA, the CDR3 is TGTGCCAGCACTCGACTGACCTACAATGAGCAGTTCTTC. Amino acids: CASTRLTYNEQFF.

The chain employs TRBV28 and TRBJ1-1; 8 nucleotides agree with TRBD1. CDR3 size: 14 residues. Germline V CDR1 and CDR2: MDHEN, SYDVKM. Germline trimming cut 6 bases from V and 3 bases from J; bases unmatched to any gene: 6. This CDR3 reads CASRLNRGYTEAFF. CDR3 nucleotides: TGTGCCAGCAGACTCAACAGGGGGTACACTGAAGCTTTCTTT.

The chain links TRBV28 to TRBJ1-2, with 8 bases lining up with TRBD1. The CDR3 spans 14 residues. CDR1 is MDHEN, CDR2 SYDVKM, per germline. V was clipped by 5 bases and J by 5 bases; unmatched bases: 7. The CDR3: CASSPGQGEYGYTF. Written as DNA, the CDR3 is TGTGCCAGCAGTCCAGGACAGGGTGAATATGGCTACACCTTC.

The V call is TRBV6-6, the J call TRBJ2-7, with 11 positions matching TRBD1. The germline gives CDR1 MNHNY, CDR2 SVGAGI (reference sequence). V gave up 2 bases and J gave up 6 bases; unmatched junction bases: 3. The CDR3 has 14 residues. The CDR3 reads CASSYGTGGTEQYF. The CDR3 nucleotides are TGTGCCAGCAGTTACGGGACAGGGGGTACCGAGCAGTACTTC.

CDR3: CASSLAGQGRHEQYF. DNA of the CDR3: TGTGCCAGCAGCTTAGCAGGACAGGGGAGGCACGAGCAGTACTTC. The chain links TRBV11-3 to TRBJ2-7, with 9 bases matching TRBD1. The length of the CDR3 is 15 residues. V dropped 1 base and J dropped 5; count of bases not matched to a gene: 6. Germline CDR1 and CDR2: SGHNT and YENEEA.